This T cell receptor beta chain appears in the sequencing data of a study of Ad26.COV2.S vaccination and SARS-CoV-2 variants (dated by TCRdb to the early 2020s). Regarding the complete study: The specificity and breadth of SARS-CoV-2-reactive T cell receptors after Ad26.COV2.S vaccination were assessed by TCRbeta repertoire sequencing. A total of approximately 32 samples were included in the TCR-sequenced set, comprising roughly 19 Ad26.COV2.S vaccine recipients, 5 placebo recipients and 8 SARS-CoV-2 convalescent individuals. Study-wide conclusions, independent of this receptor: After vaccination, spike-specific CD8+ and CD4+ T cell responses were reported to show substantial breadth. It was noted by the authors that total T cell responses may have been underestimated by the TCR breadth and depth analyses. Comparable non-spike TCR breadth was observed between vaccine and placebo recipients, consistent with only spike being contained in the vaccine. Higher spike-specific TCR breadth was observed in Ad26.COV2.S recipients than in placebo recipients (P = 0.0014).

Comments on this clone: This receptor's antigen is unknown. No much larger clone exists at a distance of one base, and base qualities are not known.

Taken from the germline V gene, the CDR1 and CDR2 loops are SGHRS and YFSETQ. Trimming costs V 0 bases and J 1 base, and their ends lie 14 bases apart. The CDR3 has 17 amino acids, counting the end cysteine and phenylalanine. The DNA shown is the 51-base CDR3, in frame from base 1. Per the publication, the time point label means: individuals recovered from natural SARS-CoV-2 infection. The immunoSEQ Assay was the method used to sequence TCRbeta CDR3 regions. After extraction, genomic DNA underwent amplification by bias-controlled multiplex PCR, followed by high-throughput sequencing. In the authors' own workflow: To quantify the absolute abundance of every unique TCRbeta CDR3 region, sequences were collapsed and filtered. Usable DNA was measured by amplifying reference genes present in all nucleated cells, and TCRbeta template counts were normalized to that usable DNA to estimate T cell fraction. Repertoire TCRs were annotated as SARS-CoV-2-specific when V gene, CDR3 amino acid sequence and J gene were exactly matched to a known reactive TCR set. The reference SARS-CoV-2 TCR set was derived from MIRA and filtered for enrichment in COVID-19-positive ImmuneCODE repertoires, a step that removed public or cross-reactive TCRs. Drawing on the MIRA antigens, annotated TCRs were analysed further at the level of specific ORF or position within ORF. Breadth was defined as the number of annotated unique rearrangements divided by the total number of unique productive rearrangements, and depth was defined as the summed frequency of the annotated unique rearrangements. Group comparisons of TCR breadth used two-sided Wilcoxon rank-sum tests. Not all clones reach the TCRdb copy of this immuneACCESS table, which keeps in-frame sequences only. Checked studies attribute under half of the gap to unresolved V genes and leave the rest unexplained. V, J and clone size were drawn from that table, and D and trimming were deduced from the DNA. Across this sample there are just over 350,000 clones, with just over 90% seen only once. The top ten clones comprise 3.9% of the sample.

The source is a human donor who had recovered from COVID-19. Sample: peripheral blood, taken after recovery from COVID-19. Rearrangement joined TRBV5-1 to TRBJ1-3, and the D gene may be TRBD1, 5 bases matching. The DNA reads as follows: TGCGCCAGCAGCTTGGGGGGCAGTCCGAGTTCTGGAAACACCATATATTTT. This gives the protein CASSLGGSPSSGNTIYF.